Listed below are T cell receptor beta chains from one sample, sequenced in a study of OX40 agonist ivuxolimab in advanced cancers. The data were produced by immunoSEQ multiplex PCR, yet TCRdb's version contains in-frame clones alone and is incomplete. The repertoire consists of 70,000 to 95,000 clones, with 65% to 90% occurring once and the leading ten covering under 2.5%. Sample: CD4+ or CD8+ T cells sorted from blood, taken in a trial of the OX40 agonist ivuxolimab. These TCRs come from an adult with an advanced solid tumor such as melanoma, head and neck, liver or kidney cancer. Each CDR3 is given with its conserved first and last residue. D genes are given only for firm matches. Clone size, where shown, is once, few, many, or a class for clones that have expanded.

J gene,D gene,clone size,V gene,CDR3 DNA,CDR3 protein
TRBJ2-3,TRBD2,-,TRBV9,TGTGCCAGCAGCGTAGGGCTAGCGGGGGGATCAGATACGCAGTATTTT,CASSVGLAGGSDTQYF
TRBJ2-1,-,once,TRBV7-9,TGTGCCAGCATCCGCCCTGGGACTTTAAACAATGAGCAGTTCTTC,CASIRPGTLNNEQFF
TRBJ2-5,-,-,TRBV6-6,TGTGCCAGCAGTTACCAAGGGGCCGAGGGTACCCAGTACTTC,CASSYQGAEGTQYF
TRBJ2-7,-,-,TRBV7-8,TGTGCCAGCAGCTTAGCCGGGAGCAACGAGCAGTACTTC,CASSLAGSNEQYF
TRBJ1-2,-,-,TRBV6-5,TGTGCCAGCCAACCGACAGGCATAGGCAGCTACACCTTC,CASQPTGIGSYTF
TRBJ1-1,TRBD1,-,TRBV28,TGTGCCAGCAGGAGGACAGGGGTCCTGGGAGAGGCTTTCTTT,CASRRTGVLGEAFF
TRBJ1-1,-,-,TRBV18,TGTGCCAGCTCACCACCCGGTCGAGGATGGACTGAAGCTTTCTTT,CASSPPGRGWTEAFF
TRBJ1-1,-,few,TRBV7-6,TGTGCCAGCAGCCTATATCCCCGGACTGAAGCTTTCTTT,CASSLYPRTEAFF
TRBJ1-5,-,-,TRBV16,TGTGCCAGCAGTAGCGGTAGGGCTGATCAGCCCCAGCATTTT,CASSSGRADQPQHF
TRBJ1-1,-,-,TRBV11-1,TGTGCCAGCAGCCCCAAAGGGGCTAACACTGAAGCTTTCTTT,CASSPKGANTEAFF
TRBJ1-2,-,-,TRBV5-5,TGTGCCAGCAGCTTGGGGGTGGGCAGGGAGCGGTATGGCTACACCTTC,CASSLGVGRERYGYTF
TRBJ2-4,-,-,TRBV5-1,TGCGCCAGCAGCTGGACCGAAATGAAAAACATTCAGTACTTC,CASSWTEMKNIQYF
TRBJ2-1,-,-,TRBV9,TGTGCCAGCAGCGACGGGGTTGAGCAGTTCTTC,CASSDGVEQFF
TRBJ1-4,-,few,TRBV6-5,TGTGCCAGCAGTTACGGGCAACCCTCCGTCGAAAAACTGTTTTTT,CASSYGQPSVEKLFF
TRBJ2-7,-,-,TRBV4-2,TGTGCCAGCAGCCAAGGAGCCCTAGTCTACGAGCAGTACTTC,CASSQGALVYEQYF
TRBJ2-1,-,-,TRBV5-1,TGCGCCAGCAGCTTGGCCGGGGATCGCGGGTTCTGGGGCAATGAGCAGTTCTTC,CASSLAGDRGFWGNEQFF
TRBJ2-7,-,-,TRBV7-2,TGTGCCAGCAGCTTAGCCCGGGACCCCGCCTACGAGCAGTACTTC,CASSLARDPAYEQYF
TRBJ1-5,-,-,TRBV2,TGTGCCAGCAGTGGACAGGTAGGCAATCAGCCCCAGCATTTT,CASSGQVGNQPQHF
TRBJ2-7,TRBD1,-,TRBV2,TGTGCCAGCCGAATGACAGGGGGCGAGCAGTACTTC,CASRMTGGEQYF
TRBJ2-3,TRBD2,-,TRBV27,TGTGCCAGCAGTCAGCTGGCGGGAGGTTTTCTGGCGGATACGCAGTATTTT,CASSQLAGGFLADTQYF
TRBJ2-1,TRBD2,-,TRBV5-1,TGCGCCAGCAGCTTGGCGCGGACTAGCGGGGGGGATTCGGAGCAGTTCTTC,CASSLARTSGGDSEQFF
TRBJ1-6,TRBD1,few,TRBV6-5,TGTGCCAGCAGTTACTCTCAGGGGGCGAATAATTCACCCCTCCACTTT,CASSYSQGANNSPLHF
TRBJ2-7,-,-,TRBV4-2,TGTGCCAGCAGCCAAGAAGGCGAGCAGTACTTC,CASSQEGEQYF
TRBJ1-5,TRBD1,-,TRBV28,TGTGCCAGCAGTCGGACAGGGGGCGGTAAGGGCAATCAGCCCCAGCATTTT,CASSRTGGGKGNQPQHF
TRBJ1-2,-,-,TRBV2,TGTGCCAGCAGTGAGGGACTTGGCAGGGGTAACTATGGCTACACCTTC,CASSEGLGRGNYGYTF
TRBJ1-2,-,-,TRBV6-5,TGTGCCAGCAGTTACTCGAGGCAGGAGGAAGGCTACACCTTC,CASSYSRQEEGYTF
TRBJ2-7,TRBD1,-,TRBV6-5,TGTGCCAGCAGGACAGGGGGCAACGAGCAGTACTTC,CASRTGGNEQYF
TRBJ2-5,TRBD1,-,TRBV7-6,TGTGCCAGCAGCTCAGGGGGCCGGGGGTCAGCAGAGACCCAGTACTTC,CASSSGGRGSAETQYF
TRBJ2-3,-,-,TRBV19,TGTGCCAGTAGTACACCAGGCGATACGCAGTATTTT,CASSTPGDTQYF
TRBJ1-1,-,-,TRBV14,TGTGCCAGCAGCCAACAAGTATACACTGAAGCTTTCTTT,CASSQQVYTEAFF
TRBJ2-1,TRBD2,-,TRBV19,TGTGCCAGTAGTATAGGGTGGACTAGCGGAACCTACAATGAGCAGTTCTTC,CASSIGWTSGTYNEQFF
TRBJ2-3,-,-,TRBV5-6,TGTGCCAGCAGGGCCTTCGGGTCCCGGAAAGATACGCAGTATTTT,CASRAFGSRKDTQYF
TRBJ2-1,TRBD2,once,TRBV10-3,TGTGCCATCAGTGAGACTAGCGGGTACTCAATCTTC,CAISETSGYSIF
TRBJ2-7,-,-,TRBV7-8,TGTGCCAGCAGCTTAGTGGCGGTGGTCCGCTACGAGCAGTACTTC,CASSLVAVVRYEQYF
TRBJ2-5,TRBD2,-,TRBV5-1,TGCGCCAGCAGCTCGTCGGGGGGGCTTGAGACCCAGTACTTC,CASSSSGGLETQYF
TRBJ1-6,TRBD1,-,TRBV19,TGTGCCAGTACCCACAGGGGTAATTCACCCCTCCACTTT,CASTHRGNSPLHF
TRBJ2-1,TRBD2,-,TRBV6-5,TGTGCCAGCAGTTACCTATTAGCGGGAGGGCCCAATGAGCAGTTCTTC,CASSYLLAGGPNEQFF
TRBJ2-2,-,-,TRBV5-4,TGTGCCAGCAGCCCCGGGCGGACGAACACCGGGGAGCTGTTTTTT,CASSPGRTNTGELFF
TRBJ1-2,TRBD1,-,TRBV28,TGTGCCAGCAGACATATGACAGGGAGTTATGGCTACACCTTC,CASRHMTGSYGYTF
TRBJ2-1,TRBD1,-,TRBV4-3,TGCGCCAGCAGCCAAGCCTCGCTCGGGACAGACGACAATGAGCAGTTCTTC,CASSQASLGTDDNEQFF
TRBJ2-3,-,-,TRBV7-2,TGTGCCAGCAGCCCTTGGTCAACAGATACGCAGTATTTT,CASSPWSTDTQYF
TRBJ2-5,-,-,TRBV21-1,TGTGCCAGGATACCACTGGCGGGAGTAGAGACCCAGTACTTC,CARIPLAGVETQYF
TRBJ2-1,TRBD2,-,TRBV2,TGTGCCAGCAGCGGGGCTAGCGGCCTATTTAATGAGCAGTTCTTC,CASSGASGLFNEQFF
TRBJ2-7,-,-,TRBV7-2,TGTGCCAGCAGCCCTCGGGTGGCACTGTCTACCGAGCAGTACTTC,CASSPRVALSTEQYF
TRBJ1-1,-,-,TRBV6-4,TGTGCCAGCAGTGTTTGGCGAATGAACACTGAAGCTTTCTTT,CASSVWRMNTEAFF
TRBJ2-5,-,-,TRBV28,TGTGCCAGCAGTTTATATGAGGAACAGCAAGAGACCCAGTACTTC,CASSLYEEQQETQYF
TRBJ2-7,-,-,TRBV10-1,TGCGCCAGCAGTAAGAGACTAGATAGCGACGAGCAGTACTTC,CASSKRLDSDEQYF
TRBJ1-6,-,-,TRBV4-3,TGCGCCAGCAGCCGGTTAGGGTCGAATTCACCCCTCCACTTT,CASSRLGSNSPLHF
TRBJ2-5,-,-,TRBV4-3,TGCGCCAGCAGCAGGGGACGCCAAGAGACCCAGTACTTC,CASSRGRQETQYF
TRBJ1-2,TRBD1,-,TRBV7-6,TGTGCCAGCAGCCCCCGGGACAGGGTAGGCTATGGCTACACCTTC,CASSPRDRVGYGYTF
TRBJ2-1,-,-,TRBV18,TGTGCCAGCTCACCACTTTATCCCGGGGAAACCTACAATGAGCAGTTCTTC,CASSPLYPGETYNEQFF
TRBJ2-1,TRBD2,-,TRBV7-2,TGTGCCAGCAGCCCGGGACTACTATCCTACAATGAGCAGTTCTTC,CASSPGLLSYNEQFF
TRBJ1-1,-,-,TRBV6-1,TGTGCCAGCAGGGAGAACACTGAAGCTTTCTTT,CASRENTEAFF
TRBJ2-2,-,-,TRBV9,TGTGCCAGCAGCCCAATCTCGTCAGGGGCGGGGGAGCTGTTTTTT,CASSPISSGAGELFF